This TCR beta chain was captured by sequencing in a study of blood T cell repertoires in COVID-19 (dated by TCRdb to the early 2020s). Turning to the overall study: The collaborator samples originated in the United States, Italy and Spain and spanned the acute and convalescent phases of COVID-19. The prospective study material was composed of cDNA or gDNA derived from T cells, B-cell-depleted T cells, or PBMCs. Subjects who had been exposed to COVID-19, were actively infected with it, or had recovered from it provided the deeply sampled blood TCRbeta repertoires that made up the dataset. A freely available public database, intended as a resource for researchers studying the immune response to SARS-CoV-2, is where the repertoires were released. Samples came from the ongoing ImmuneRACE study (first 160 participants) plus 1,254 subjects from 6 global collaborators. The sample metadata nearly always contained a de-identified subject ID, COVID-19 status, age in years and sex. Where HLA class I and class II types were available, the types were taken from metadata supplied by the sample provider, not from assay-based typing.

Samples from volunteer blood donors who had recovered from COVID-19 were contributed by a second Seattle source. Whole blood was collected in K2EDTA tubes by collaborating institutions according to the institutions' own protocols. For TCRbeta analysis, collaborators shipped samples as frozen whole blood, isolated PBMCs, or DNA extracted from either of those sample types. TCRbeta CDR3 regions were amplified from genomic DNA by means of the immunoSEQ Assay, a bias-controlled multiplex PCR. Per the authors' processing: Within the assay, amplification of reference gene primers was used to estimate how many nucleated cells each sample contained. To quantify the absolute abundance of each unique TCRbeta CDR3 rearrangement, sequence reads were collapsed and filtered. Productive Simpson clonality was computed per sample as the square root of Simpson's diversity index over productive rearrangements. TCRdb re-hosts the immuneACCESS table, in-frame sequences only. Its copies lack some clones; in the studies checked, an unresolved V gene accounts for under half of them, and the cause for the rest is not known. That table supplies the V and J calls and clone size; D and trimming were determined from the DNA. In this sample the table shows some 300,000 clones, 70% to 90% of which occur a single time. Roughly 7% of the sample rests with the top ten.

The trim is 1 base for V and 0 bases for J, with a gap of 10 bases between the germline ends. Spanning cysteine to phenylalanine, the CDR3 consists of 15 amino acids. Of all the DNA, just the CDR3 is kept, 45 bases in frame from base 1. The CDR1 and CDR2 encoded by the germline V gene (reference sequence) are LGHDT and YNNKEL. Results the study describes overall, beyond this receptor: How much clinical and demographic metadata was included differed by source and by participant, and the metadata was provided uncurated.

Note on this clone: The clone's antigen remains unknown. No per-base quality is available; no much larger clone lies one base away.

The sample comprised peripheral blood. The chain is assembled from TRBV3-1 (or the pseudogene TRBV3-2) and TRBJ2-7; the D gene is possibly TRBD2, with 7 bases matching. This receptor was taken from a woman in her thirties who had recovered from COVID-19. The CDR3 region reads CASSQGGGFSYEQYF. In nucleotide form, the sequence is TGTGCCAGCAGCCAAGGGGGGGGCTTCTCCTACGAGCAGTACTTC.